The 14 T cell receptor beta chains listed next were all sequenced from one sample in a study of T-cell reconstitution after alpha-beta-depleted transplantation in children. What these receptors recognize is not known. Study-wide findings and caveats: Expanded graft clones, several hundred of them, were reportedly the source of alpha-beta T cells about two months after transplant.

Unique molecular identifiers were used to barcode this TCRbeta library. Using its own MiXCR run on the PCR reads, TCRdb lists one record per CDR3 protein. The sample includes approximately 31,000 distinct CDR3 sequences, roughly 6.7% of them seen just once. Sample: peripheral blood, taken 60 days after TCRalphabeta/CD19-depleted stem cell transplant. These receptors were obtained from a child under two years old who had a stem cell transplant for acute myeloid leukemia, so the T cells may come from the graft donor.

This clonotype was counted at least ten times. This rearrangement joins TRBV24-1 to TRBJ1-5; TRBD1 might be the D (6 bases). The V and J ends lost 4 bases and 11 bases respectively, with 17 bases between them. CDR1 KGHDR and CDR2 SFDVKD come from the germline V gene. This CDR3 is 14 amino acids long. The CDR3 loop is CATSEPGRDKAQHF. In DNA, the CDR3 is TGTGCCACCAGTGAACCCGGGAGGGACAAGGCCCAGCATTTT.

The chain has TRBV12-3 or TRBV12-4 and TRBJ2-7; perhaps TRBD2 as D (7 bases). V lost 10 bases and J lost 6, with 31 bases in between. The CDR3 sequence is 17 residues long. The CDR3 DNA sequence: TGTGCCATCTGTTGGGGACCGTCGTGGGCAGGGGAGGGCGAGCAGTACTTC. It encodes CAICWGPSWAGEGEQYF.

The V call is TRBV30, the J call TRBJ1-2; TRBD1 matches at 7 bases. CDR1 and CDR2 from the germline V gene are GTSNPN and SVGIG (reference sequence). The trim removed 3 bases at V and 4 bases at J, leaving 5 bases unmatched. The length of the CDR3 is 13 residues. CDR3 DNA: TGTGCCTGGAGGTCCGCAGGGGGCTATGGCTACACCTTC. This codes for CAWRSAGGYGYTF.

In this sample, this clonotype turned up many times. The chain couples TRBV7-9 to TRBJ1-2; tentative D call: TRBD1 (5 bases). Trimming pared 5 bases from V and 8 bases from J, leaving 12 bases between. CDR1 SEHNR and CDR2 FQNEAQ come from the germline V gene (reference sequence). The CDR3 totals 12 residues. CDR3 amino acids: CASSLTGTGYTF. Here the CDR3 DNA reads TGTGCCAGCAGCCTCACGGGGACGGGCTACACCTTC. Full variable domain (remainder filled in from reference TRBV7-9 and TRBJ1-2): DTGVSQNPRHKITKRGQNVTFRCDPISEHNRLYWYRQTLGQGPEFLTYFQNEAQLEKSRLLSDRFSAERPKGSFSTLEIQRTEQGDSAMYLCASSLTGTGYTFGSGTRLTVV.

This clonotype showed up many times. The chain recombines TRBV5-1 with TRBJ2-7, with D possibly being TRBD1 or TRBD2 (5 bases each). V was shortened by 0 bases and J by 5 bases, with 12 bases between the two germline ends. This CDR3 comprises 14 residues. Germline assignment: CDR1 SGHRS and CDR2 YFSETQ. As DNA, the CDR3 is TGCGCCAGCAGCTTGGCTCTTTGGGGACACGAGCAGTACTTC. Its protein product is CASSLALWGHEQYF.

The rearrangement joins TRBV10-3 to TRBJ2-7, with 11 bases matching TRBD2. V lost 5 bases and J lost 5; bases outside the gene matches: 8. The germline V gene has CDR1 ENHRY and CDR2 SYGVKD. The CDR3 covers 15 residues. The CDR3 nucleotides are TGTGCCATCAGTCCTATAGCGGGAGGGCCCCACGAGCAGTACTTC. Encoded protein: CAISPIAGGPHEQYF.

Ten or more counts support this clonotype. The rearrangement joins TRBV5-1 to TRBJ1-3; D call uncertain. The CDR3 contains 13 residues. V was cut by 1 base and J by 4 bases, with 6 bases left in between. Germline CDR1 is SGHRS and CDR2 is YFSETQ. The CDR3 DNA is TGCGCCAGCAGCTTGCCCGGAGGAAACACCATATATTTT. Its protein product is CASSLPGGNTIYF.

This clonotype was detected ten times or more. The chain recombines TRBV27 with TRBJ2-5; D is undetermined. This CDR3 is built from 10 residues. The V end lost 8 bases, the J end lost 10 bases, and 11 bases lay between the germline ends. The germline V gene encodes CDR1 MNHEY and CDR2 SMNVEV (reference sequence). CDR3 nucleotide sequence: TGTGCCAGCGGCCTCGGTAGCCAGTACTTC. It is translated as CASGLGSQYF.

This clonotype has ten or more counts. The chain joins TRBV4-3 to TRBJ1-5; D is unresolved. This CDR3 spans 15 amino acids. V was shortened by 0 bases and J by 1 base, with 7 bases between the two germline ends. The germline V gene encodes CDR1 LGHNA and CDR2 YSLEER. The CDR3 DNA reads TGCGCCAGCAGCCAAGATCCTTGGAGCAATCAGCCCCAGCATTTT. Protein: CASSQDPWSNQPQHF.

This clonotype was seen ten or more times. An end of the junction does not agree with germline; a read error may underlie this. The J gene is TRBJ1-5, the V gene TRBV29-1, with 9 bases aligning to TRBD1. The CDR3 consists of 11 residues. The germline CDR1 and CDR2 sequences are SQVTM and ANQGSEA. The CDR3 sequence is CSVSTGTGLYF. The CDR3 DNA reads as TGCAGCGTCTCTACCGGGACAGGGTTGTATTTT.

The chain has TRBV11-2 and TRBJ2-7; D may correspond to TRBD1 or TRBD2 (5 bases each). Trimming took 6 bases from V and 0 from J, leaving 15 bases between them. The CDR3 totals 15 residues. The germline V gene encodes CDR1 SGHAT and CDR2 FQNNGV. As DNA, the CDR3 is TGTGCCAGCAGGTCCCCGGCAGGGAGCTCCTACGAGCAGTACTTC. This sequence encodes CASRSPAGSSYEQYF.

This clonotype was detected only a few times. The chain is built from TRBV4-3 and TRBJ1-3; D unclear. V lost 7 bases and J 5 bases, leaving 12 bases between the germline ends. The CDR3 has 13 amino acids. Germline V lookup: CDR1 LGHNA, CDR2 YSLEER. In nucleotides, the CDR3 is TGCGCCAGCAAAGACGGCTTCCGAAACACCATATATTTT. It translates to CASKDGFRNTIYF.

This clonotype was counted at least ten times. V and J are TRBV7-9 and TRBJ2-7; possible D gene TRBD2, 5 bases. Germline CDR1 and CDR2: SEHNR and FQNEAQ (reference sequence). The V gene lost 4 bases and the J gene lost 7 bases, with 11 bases spanning the gap. The CDR3 consists of 12 residues. CDR3 sequence (DNA): TGTGCCAGCAGCTCCGTCTCGGGGGAGCAGTACTTC. The encoded protein is CASSSVSGEQYF.

Judged by abundance, this clonotype is medium-sized. V and J are TRBV28 and TRBJ1-2; no reliable D call. Trimming shortened V by 3 bases and J by 3 bases, and 11 bases separated the two germline ends. This CDR3 is built from 14 residues. Per the germline V gene, CDR1 is MDHEN and CDR2 is SYDVKM. The CDR3 loop is CASSLGVYDYGYTF. The CDR3 DNA reads TGTGCCAGCAGTTTGGGTGTTTACGACTATGGCTACACCTTC.